The T cell receptor beta chain under discussion was sequenced for a study of blood T cell repertoires in COVID-19. The overall study: Spain, Italy and the United States supplied samples that represented acute and convalescent COVID-19. Sample material is recorded as cDNA or gDNA derived from T cells, B-cell-depleted T cells, or PBMCs.

Original processing methods: How many nucleated cells were present was estimated from reference gene primer amplification. Method: immunoSEQ multiplex PCR; TCRdb's copy keeps in-frame clones and lacks some. That table is the source of V, J and clone size, and D and trimming were worked out from the DNA. The table records around 300,000 clones, around 90% of them present only once. Sequenced material: peripheral blood. The sequence was obtained from a man aged 45 to 65 with active or convalescent COVID-19.

CDR3 region: CASSLATGRGNSPLHF. The CDR3 DNA is TGTGCCAGCAGCTTAGCAACGGGCAGGGGGAATTCACCCCTCCACTTT. V is TRBV7-2 and J is TRBJ1-6; TRBD1 matches 7 bases. Germline V gene sequence: CDR1 SGHTA, CDR2 FQGNSA. CDR3 length equals 16 residues. V shed 0 bases, J shed 7 bases, and the junction held 6 bases outside the gene matches.